This T cell receptor (beta chain) came from a study of Graves' ophthalmopathy and Graves' hyperthyroidism. Study at large: Samples of peripheral blood were obtained at initial diagnosis, prior to treatment of any kind. Study-level points and caveats: With a specificity of around 77% and a sensitivity of about 71%, the model predicted ophthalmopathy progression.

As regards this clonotype: The antigen is undetermined. The junction shows a germline mismatch at one end, possibly a read error.

Germline V gene data show CDR1 as ENHRY and CDR2 as SYGVKD. The CDR3 runs to 19 residues. From RNA, the CDR3 regions of TCR beta chains were amplified and sequenced. Investigators did first-round RT-PCR with HTBI primers, then second-round multiplex PCR. TCRdb reprocessed the multiplex PCR reads with MiXCR, giving one entry per CDR3 protein. The sample carries over 650,000 distinct CDR3 sequences, more than 40% recorded once. The chain couples TRBV10-3 to TRBJ2-6, with 8 positions matching TRBD1. Sequencing input: peripheral blood. This sequence originates from an adult man with Graves' ophthalmopathy. The CDR3 loop is CASSYERGQAYSGANVLTF. The CDR3 DNA follows: TGTGCCAGCAGTTACGAGAGGGGACAGGCCTACTCTGGGGCCAACGTCCTGACTTTC.